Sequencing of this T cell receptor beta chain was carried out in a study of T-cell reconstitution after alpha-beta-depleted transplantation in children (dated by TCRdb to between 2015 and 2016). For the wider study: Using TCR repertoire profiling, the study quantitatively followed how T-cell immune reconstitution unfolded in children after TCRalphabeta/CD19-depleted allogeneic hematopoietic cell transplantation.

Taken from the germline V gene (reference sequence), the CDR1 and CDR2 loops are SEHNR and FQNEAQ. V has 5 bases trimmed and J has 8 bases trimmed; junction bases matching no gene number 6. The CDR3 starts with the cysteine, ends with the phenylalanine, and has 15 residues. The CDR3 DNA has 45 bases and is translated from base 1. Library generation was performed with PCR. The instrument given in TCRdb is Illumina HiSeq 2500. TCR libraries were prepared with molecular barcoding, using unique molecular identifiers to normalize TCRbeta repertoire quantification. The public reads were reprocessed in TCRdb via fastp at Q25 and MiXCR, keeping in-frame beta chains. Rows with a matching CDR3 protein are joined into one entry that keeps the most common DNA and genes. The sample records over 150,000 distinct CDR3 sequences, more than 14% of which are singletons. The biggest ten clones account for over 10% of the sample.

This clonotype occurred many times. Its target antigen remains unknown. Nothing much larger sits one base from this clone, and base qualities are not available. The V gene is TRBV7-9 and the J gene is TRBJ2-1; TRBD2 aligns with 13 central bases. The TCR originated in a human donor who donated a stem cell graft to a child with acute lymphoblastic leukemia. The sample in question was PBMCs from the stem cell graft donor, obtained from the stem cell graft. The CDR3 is CASSQPGLAGHEQFF. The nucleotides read TGTGCCAGCAGCCAGCCGGGACTAGCGGGACATGAGCAGTTCTTC.